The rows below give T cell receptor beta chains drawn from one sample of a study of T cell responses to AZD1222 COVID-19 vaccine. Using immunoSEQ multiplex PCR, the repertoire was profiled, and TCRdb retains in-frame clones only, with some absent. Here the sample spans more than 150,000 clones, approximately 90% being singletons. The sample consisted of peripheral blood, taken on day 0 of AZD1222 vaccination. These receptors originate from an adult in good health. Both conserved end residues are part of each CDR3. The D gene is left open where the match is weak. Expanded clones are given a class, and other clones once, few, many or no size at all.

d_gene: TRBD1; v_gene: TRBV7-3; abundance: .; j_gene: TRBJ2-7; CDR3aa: CASSLTSLRRQGAYEQYF; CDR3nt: TGTGCCAGCAGCTTAACCTCATTAAGGCGACAGGGCGCCTACGAGCAGTACTTC
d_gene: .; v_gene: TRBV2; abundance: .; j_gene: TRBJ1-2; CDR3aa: CASSLRGNLRNGYTF; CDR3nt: TGTGCCAGCAGCCTCCGAGGGAATCTGAGAAATGGCTACACCTTC
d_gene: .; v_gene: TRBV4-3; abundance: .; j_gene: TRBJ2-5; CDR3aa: CASSLGVQETQYF; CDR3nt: TGCGCCAGCAGCCTCGGAGTCCAAGAGACCCAGTACTTC
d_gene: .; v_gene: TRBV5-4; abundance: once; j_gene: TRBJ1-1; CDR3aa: CASSLAGGSRIMNTEAFF; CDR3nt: TGTGCCAGCAGCTTGGCGGGGGGCAGCAGAATTATGAACACTGAAGCTTTCTTT
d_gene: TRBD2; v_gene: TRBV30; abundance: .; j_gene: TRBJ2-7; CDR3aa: CAWMGRTSGSYEQYF; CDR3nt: TGTGCCTGGATGGGCCGGACTAGCGGGAGTTATGAGCAGTACTTC
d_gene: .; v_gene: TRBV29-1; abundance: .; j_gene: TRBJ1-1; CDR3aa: CSVGTGTEAFF; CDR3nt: TGCAGCGTTGGTACAGGGACTGAAGCTTTCTTT
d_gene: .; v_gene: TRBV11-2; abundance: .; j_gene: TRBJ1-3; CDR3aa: CASSFSGYSGNTIYF; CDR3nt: TGTGCCAGCAGCTTCTCAGGGTACTCTGGAAACACCATATATTTT
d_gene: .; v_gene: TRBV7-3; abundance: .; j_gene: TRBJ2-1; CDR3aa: CASSATGLYNEQFF; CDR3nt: TGTGCCAGCAGCGCCACGGGACTGTACAATGAGCAGTTCTTC
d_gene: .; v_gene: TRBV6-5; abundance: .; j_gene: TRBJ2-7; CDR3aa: CASSYIGQGYEQYF; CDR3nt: TGTGCCAGCAGTTACATAGGGCAGGGCTACGAGCAGTACTTC
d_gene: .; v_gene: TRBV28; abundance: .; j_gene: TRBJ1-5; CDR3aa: CASSLINQPQHF; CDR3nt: TGTGCCAGCAGTTTGATTAATCAGCCCCAGCATTTT
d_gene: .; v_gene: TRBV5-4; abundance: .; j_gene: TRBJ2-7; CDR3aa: CASSAAGFYEQYF; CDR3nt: TGTGCCAGCAGCGCCGCTGGATTTTACGAGCAGTACTTC
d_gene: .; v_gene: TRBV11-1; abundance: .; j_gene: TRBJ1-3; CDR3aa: CASSTSDSSGNTIYF; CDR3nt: TGTGCCAGCAGCACCTCGGACAGCTCTGGAAACACCATATATTTT
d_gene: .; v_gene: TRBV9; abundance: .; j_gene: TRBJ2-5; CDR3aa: CASSVGGGGQTQETQYF; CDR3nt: TGTGCCAGCAGCGTAGGGGGAGGGGGACAGACACAAGAGACCCAGTACTTC
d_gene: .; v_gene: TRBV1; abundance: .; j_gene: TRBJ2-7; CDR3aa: CTSSHQPGQGDEQYF; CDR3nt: TGCACCAGCAGCCACCAGCCGGGACAGGGGGACGAGCAGTACTTC
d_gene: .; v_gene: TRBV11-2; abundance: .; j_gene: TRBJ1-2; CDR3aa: CASSLGLDSYTF; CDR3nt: TGTGCCAGCAGCTTAGGCCTTGATAGCTACACCTTC
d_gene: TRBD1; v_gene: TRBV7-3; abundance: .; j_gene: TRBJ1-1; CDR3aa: CASSFQGDTEAFF; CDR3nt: TGTGCCAGCAGCTTCCAGGGGGACACTGAAGCTTTCTTT
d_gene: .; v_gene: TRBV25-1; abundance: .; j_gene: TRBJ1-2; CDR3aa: CASGWGGYGYTF; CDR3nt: TGTGCCAGCGGGTGGGGAGGCTATGGCTACACCTTC
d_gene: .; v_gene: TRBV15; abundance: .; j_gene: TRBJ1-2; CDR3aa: CATSRDLPGATGYTF; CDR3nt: TGTGCCACCAGCAGAGACCTCCCAGGGGCTACTGGCTACACCTTC
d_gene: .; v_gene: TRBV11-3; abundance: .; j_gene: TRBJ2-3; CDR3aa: CASSLSLTSTDTQYF; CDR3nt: TGTGCCAGCAGCTTAAGTCTTACTAGCACAGATACGCAGTATTTT
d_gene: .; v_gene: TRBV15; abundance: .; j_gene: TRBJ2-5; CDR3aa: CATSRGRTLQETQYF; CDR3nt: TGTGCCACCAGCAGAGGCAGGACGCTCCAAGAGACCCAGTACTTC
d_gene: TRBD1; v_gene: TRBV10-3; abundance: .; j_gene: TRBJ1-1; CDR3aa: CAVGTAHNTEAFF; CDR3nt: TGTGCCGTGGGGACAGCTCACAACACTGAAGCTTTCTTT
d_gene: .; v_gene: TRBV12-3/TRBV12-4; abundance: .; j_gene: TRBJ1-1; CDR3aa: CASTLGLTEAFF; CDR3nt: TGTGCCAGCACCCTGGGGCTCACTGAAGCTTTCTTT
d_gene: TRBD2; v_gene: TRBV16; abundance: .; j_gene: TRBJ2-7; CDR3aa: CASSHGGRADYEQYF; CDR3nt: TGTGCCAGCAGCCACGGCGGGAGGGCCGACTACGAGCAGTACTTC
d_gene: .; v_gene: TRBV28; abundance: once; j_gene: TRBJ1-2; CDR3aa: CASSSLLGDNYGYTF; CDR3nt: TGTGCCAGCAGTTCTCTATTAGGAGACAACTATGGCTACACCTTC
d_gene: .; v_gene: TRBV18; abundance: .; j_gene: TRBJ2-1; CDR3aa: CASSPINSYNEQFF; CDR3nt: TGTGCCAGCTCACCAATTAACTCCTACAATGAGCAGTTCTTC
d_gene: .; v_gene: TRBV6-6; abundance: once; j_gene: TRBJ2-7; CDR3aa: CASRQGSNYEQYF; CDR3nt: TGTGCCAGCCGGCAGGGCTCAAACTACGAGCAGTACTTC
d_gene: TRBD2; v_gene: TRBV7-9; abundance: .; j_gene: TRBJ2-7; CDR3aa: CASRPALAGGEGEQYF; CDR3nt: TGTGCCAGCAGGCCTGCACTAGCGGGAGGGGAGGGCGAGCAGTACTTC
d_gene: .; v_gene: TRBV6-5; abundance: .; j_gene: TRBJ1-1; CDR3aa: CASSTGPWTTEAFF; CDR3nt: TGTGCCAGCAGTACAGGACCGTGGACCACTGAAGCTTTCTTT
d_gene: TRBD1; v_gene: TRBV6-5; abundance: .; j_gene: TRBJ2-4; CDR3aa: CASGQGTIQYF; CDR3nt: TGTGCCAGCGGACAGGGGACCATTCAGTACTTC
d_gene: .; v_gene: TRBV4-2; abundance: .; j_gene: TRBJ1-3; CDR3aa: CASSQDEGFSGNTIYF; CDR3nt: TGTGCCAGCAGCCAAGATGAGGGGTTTTCAGGAAACACCATATATTTT
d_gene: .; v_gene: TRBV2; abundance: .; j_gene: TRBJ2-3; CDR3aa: CASTEGWTDTQYF; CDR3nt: TGTGCCAGCACGGAGGGGTGGACAGATACGCAGTATTTT
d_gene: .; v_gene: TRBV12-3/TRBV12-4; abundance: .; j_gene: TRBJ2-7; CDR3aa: CASSLIRVGEQYF; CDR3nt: TGTGCCAGCAGTTTAATCCGGGTCGGCGAGCAGTACTTC
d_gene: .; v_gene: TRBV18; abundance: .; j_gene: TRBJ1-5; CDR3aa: CASRRGVDQPQHF; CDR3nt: TGTGCCAGCCGAAGAGGGGTGGATCAGCCCCAGCATTTT
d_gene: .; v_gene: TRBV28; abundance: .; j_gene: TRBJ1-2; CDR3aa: CASSNPSGGDYGYTF; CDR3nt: TGTGCCAGCAGTAACCCCTCGGGGGGGGACTATGGCTACACCTTC
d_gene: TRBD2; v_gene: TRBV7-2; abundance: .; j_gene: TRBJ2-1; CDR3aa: CASSLARLAGVSNEQFF; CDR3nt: TGTGCCAGCAGCTTAGCTCGACTAGCGGGAGTGAGTAATGAGCAGTTCTTC
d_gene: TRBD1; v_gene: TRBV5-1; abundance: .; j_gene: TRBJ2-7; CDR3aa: CASSSPRTGGIEQYF; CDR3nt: TGCGCCAGCAGCTCCCCGAGGACAGGGGGAATCGAGCAGTACTTC
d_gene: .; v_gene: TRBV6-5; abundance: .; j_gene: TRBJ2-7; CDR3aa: CASSRDTYYEQYF; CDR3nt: TGTGCCAGCAGTCGGGACACTTACTACGAGCAGTACTTC
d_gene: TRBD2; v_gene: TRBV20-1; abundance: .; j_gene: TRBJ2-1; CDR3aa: CSASSASGNSYNEQFF; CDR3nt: TGCAGTGCTAGTTCGGCTAGCGGGAACTCCTACAATGAGCAGTTCTTC
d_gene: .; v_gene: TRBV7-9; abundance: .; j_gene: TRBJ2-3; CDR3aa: CASSLARGAGTDTQYF; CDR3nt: TGTGCCAGCAGCTTAGCGAGGGGGGCCGGGACAGATACGCAGTATTTT
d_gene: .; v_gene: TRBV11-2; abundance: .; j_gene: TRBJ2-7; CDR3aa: CASTIRGGSPGEQYF; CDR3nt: TGTGCCAGCACCATAAGGGGAGGCTCCCCGGGCGAGCAGTACTTC
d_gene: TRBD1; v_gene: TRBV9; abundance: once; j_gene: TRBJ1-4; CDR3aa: CASSAGAGTGVLVSEKLFF; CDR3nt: TGTGCCAGCAGCGCCGGAGCCGGGACAGGGGTATTGGTTAGTGAAAAACTGTTTTTT
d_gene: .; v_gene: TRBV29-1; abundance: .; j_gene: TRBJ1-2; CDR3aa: CSVVGQDYGYTF; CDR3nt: TGCAGCGTGGTGGGACAAGACTATGGCTACACCTTC
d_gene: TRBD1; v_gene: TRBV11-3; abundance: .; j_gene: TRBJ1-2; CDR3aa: CASSLAGGDGYGYTF; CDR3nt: TGTGCCAGCAGCTTAGCAGGGGGCGACGGCTATGGCTACACCTTC
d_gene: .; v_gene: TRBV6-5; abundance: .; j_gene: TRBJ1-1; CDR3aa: CDNRNTEAFF; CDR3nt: TGCGATAACCGTAACACTGAAGCTTTCTTT
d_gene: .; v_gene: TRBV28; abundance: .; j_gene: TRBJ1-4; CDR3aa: CASGHGGRSEQTNEKLFF; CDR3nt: TGTGCCAGCGGCCACGGGGGCAGGAGCGAGCAAACTAATGAAAAACTGTTTTTT
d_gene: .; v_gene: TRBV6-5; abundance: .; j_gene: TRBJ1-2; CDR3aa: CASSDNPANYGYTF; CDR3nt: TGTGCCAGCTCAGATAACCCTGCTAACTATGGCTACACCTTC
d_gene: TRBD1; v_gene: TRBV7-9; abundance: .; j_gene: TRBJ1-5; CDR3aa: CASSFTGDQPQHF; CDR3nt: TGTGCCAGCAGCTTCACAGGGGACCAGCCCCAGCATTTT
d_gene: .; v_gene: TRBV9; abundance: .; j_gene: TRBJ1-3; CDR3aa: CASSEGGNTIYF; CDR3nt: TGTGCCAGCAGCGAGGGGGGGAACACCATATATTTT
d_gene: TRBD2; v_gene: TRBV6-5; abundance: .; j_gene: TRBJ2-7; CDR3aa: CASRPGTSGSYEQYF; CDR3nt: TGTGCCAGCAGACCAGGGACTAGCGGGTCCTACGAGCAGTACTTC
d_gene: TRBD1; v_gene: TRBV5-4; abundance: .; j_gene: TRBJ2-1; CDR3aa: CASSLITGGYNEQFF; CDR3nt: TGTGCCAGCAGCTTGATAACAGGGGGCTATAATGAGCAGTTCTTC